Below, 14 T cell receptor beta chains from the same sample are listed, as sequenced in a study of cytomegalovirus exposure and HLA in healthy donors. 60 Vbeta and 13 Jbeta primers were used in PCR. Clones were read by immunoSEQ multiplex PCR, and TCRdb kept only the in-frame ones, dropping some. The sample includes under 200,000 clones, around 84% seen only once; the top ten take about 1.8%. The sample taken for sequencing was PBMCs. The receptors derive from a woman aged 18-29 years in good health and CMV-seronegative.

The CDR3, as DNA: TGTGCCAGCACCGGAACTGACTACGAGCAGTACTTC. Encoded protein: CASTGTDYEQYF. J is TRBJ2-5 and V is TRBV6-6; D uncertain. The DNA end is a closer match to TRBJ2-7, so the J assignment may be wrong. The length of the CDR3 is 12 residues. In germline, CDR1 is MNHNY, CDR2 SVGAGI (reference sequence).

A few counts support this clone. This chain uses TRBV7-8 with TRBJ1-1; TRBD1 agrees at 9 bases. Losses at the gene ends were 1 base for V and 11 bases for J; bases not matched to a gene: 8. Germline-derived CDR1 and CDR2 are SGHVS and FQNEAQ. There are 14 residues in the CDR3. The CDR3 DNA reads as TGTGCCAGCAGCTTAGTGGACAGGGGTGGGATGGCTTTCTTT. It encodes CASSLVDRGGMAFF.

This clone was observed once. The gene calls are TRBV7-9 and TRBJ2-3; 7 bases are a match to TRBD1. The CDR3 loop spans 12 amino acids. Germline V gene lookup returns CDR1 SEHNR and CDR2 FQNEAQ (reference sequence). The ends lost 6 bases at V and 5 bases at J; junction bases unmatched: 2. In nucleotides, the CDR3 is TGTGCCAGCAGGTCAGGGGGAGATACGCAGTATTTT. It translates to CASRSGGDTQYF.

The chain recombines TRBV4-3 with TRBJ2-2; 9 bases match TRBD2. V shed 4 bases, J shed 7 bases, and the junction held 7 bases outside the gene matches. Germline V gene data show CDR1 as LGHNA and CDR2 as YSLEER. The CDR3 has 15 amino acids. CDR3 nucleotides: TGCGCCAGCAGCCGAGTAGCGGGAGCGTACGGGGAGCTGTTTTTT. Its protein is CASSRVAGAYGELFF.

In its sample, this clone was seen a few times. The CDR3 is CASSFGLSYEQYF. CDR3 nucleotide sequence: TGCGCCAGCAGCTTTGGCCTCTCCTACGAGCAGTACTTC. The rearrangement links TRBV10-2 to TRBJ2-7; D is ambiguous. This CDR3 spans 13 amino acids. CDR1 WSHSY and CDR2 SAAADI come from the germline V gene. Trimming shortened V by 6 bases and J by 0 bases, and 9 bases separated the two germline ends.

V and J are TRBV28 and TRBJ2-5; 8 positions agree with TRBD1. V shed 10 bases and J 3 bases; nucleotides not matched to a gene: 4. The CDR3 covers 12 residues. Germline V gene data show CDR1 as MDHEN and CDR2 as SYDVKM. CDR3 loop: CAIQGAKETQYF. The DNA of the CDR3 is TGTGCCATCCAGGGGGCGAAAGAGACCCAGTACTTC.

The V call is TRBV5-1, the J call TRBJ1-3, with D maybe TRBD1 (6 bases). The CDR3 length is 16 residues. Between the trimmed V and J ends, which lost 3 bases and 4 bases, there was a span of 17 bases. Per the germline V gene, CDR1 is SGHRS and CDR2 is YFSETQ. In DNA, the CDR3 is TGCGCCAGCAGCTATCAGCCCGGGACATCAGGAAACACCATATATTTT. Its protein is CASSYQPGTSGNTIYF.

The chain joins TRBV5-1 to TRBJ2-5; 7 bases are shared with TRBD2. With the DNA end fitting TRBJ2-7 better, the J assignment may be wrong. The CDR3 consists of 18 residues. CDR1 and CDR2 (germline): SGHRS, YFSETQ. The CDR3: CASSLEGRVAGEGYEQYF. In DNA, the CDR3 is TGCGCCAGCAGCTTGGAGGGCAGAGTGGCGGGAGAAGGATACGAGCAGTACTTC.

The genes are TRBV6-1 and TRBJ2-7, with 7 nucleotides matching TRBD1. Trimming at V came to 6 bases and at J to 0 bases, leaving 8 bases not matched to a gene. The CDR3 contains 15 residues. Germline CDR1 reads MNHNS; CDR2 reads SASEGT. The chain's CDR3 is CASSRGTVSSYEQYF. The CDR3 DNA is TGTGCCAGCAGCCGAGGGACAGTAAGCTCCTACGAGCAGTACTTC.

The chain has TRBV10-2 and TRBJ2-4, with 7 bases identical to TRBD2. V shed 6 bases, J shed 6 bases, and the junction held 8 bases outside the gene matches. Germline assignment: CDR1 WSHSY and CDR2 SAAADI. The CDR3 contains 14 residues. The chain's CDR3 is CASSLGLGTNIQYF. The CDR3 DNA reads TGCGCCAGCAGCCTTGGACTAGGAACAAACATTCAGTACTTC.

V gene TRBV4-2 combines with J gene TRBJ2-7, with TRBD2 matching over 10 bases. This CDR3 region has 16 residues. Trimming took 5 bases from V and 2 from J; bases not matched to a gene: 9. Germline V gives CDR1 LGHNA, CDR2 YNFKEQ. CDR3 residues: CASSGSGRASPYEQYF. CDR3 in DNA: TGTGCCAGCAGCGGAAGCGGGAGGGCCTCCCCCTACGAGCAGTACTTC.

V usage is TRBV11-3 and J usage is TRBJ2-1; a weak D match, TRBD1 (6 bases). CDR3 length equals 15 residues. The V end was cut by 3 bases, the J end by 5 bases, with 14 bases between. Germline loops: CDR1 SGHNT, CDR2 YENEEA. In nucleotides, the CDR3 is TGTGCCAGCAGCTTCCCCGGGACACAGAACAATGAGCAGTTCTTC. Protein product: CASSFPGTQNNEQFF.

This chain connects TRBV30 to TRBJ2-7, with D hard to call. This CDR3 is built from 13 residues. Germline-derived CDR1 and CDR2 are GTSNPN and SVGIG (reference sequence). V gave up 2 bases and J gave up 2 bases, with 10 bases separating them. The CDR3 region has the DNA TGTGCCTGGAGTTCGCCGGTCGCCTACGAGCAGTACTTC. Protein product: CAWSSPVAYEQYF.

This sequence joins TRBV28 and TRBJ2-7; D is possibly TRBD2 (7 bases). V lost 2 bases, J lost 7 bases, and 15 bases lay in between. Germline V gene lookup returns CDR1 MDHEN and CDR2 SYDVKM. This CDR3 contains 14 residues. Here the CDR3 DNA reads TGTGCCAGCAGTTTACCGCAGGGGAGGGATGAGCAGTACTTC. Encoded protein: CASSLPQGRDEQYF.